These T cell receptor beta chains were read from a single sample in a study of blood T cell repertoires in COVID-19. Sequencing was performed with immunoSEQ multiplex PCR; in TCRdb, only in-frame clones are kept and a portion is missing. This table has 200,000 to 250,000 clones, 80% appearing once. The source material was peripheral blood. The receptors shown here come from a woman between 65 and 79 years old with acute or convalescent COVID-19. The CDR3 runs from the conserved cysteine through the conserved F or W. Fields, in order: V gene, J gene, clone size, D gene, CDR3 DNA, CDR3 protein. A D gene is named only where the DNA matches it firmly. The size entry is marked missing in some rows and otherwise reads once, few, many or a size class.

>TRBV5-1|TRBJ2-7|NA|TRBD2
TGCGCCAGCAGCGCGCGGGGGGGGTCCTACGAGCAGTACTTC
CASSARGGSYEQYF
>TRBV2|TRBJ1-2|NA|TRBD1
TGTGCCAGCAGCCCTGGGACAGGGCTTAAGGGTGGCTACACCTTC
CASSPGTGLKGGYTF
>TRBV5-1|TRBJ1-2|NA|TRBD1
TGCGCCAGCAGCTTGGGCGCAGGGACAGTGGGTGGCTACACCTTC
CASSLGAGTVGGYTF
>TRBV30|TRBJ1-4|NA|NA
TGTGCCTGGACTCGAAAGGGGCTTAATGAAAAACTGTTTTTT
CAWTRKGLNEKLFF
>TRBV25-1|TRBJ1-2|NA|TRBD1
TGTGCCGGCAGTTCCCTACCCGGGACAGTCAACTATGGCTACACCTTC
CAGSSLPGTVNYGYTF
>TRBV6-4|TRBJ1-6|few|TRBD1
TGTGCCAGCAGTTCCACCGGGACAGGGGATTCACCCCTCCACTTT
CASSSTGTGDSPLHF
>TRBV19|TRBJ2-3|NA|NA
TGTGCCAGTAGTATGGCTCAAGGGCGGGCAGATACGCAGTATTTT
CASSMAQGRADTQYF
>TRBV25-1|TRBJ2-5|NA|NA
TGTGCCAGCAGTGTTAGAATTGTGGGGCCTAAAGAGACCCAGTACTTC
CASSVRIVGPKETQYF
>TRBV6-2/TRBV6-3|TRBJ2-6|NA|NA
TGTGCCAGCAGCCAACCCCCGGGTAGCTCTGGGGCCAACGTCCTGACTTTC
CASSQPPGSSGANVLTF
>TRBV7-2|TRBJ2-3|few|NA
TGTGCCAGCAGCTCCCGGTGGGATACGCAGTATTTT
CASSSRWDTQYF
>TRBV24-1|TRBJ2-5|NA|NA
TGTGCCACCAGTGATCCAAGGGGGGGAGGGGAGACCCAGTACTTC
CATSDPRGGGETQYF
>TRBV24-1|TRBJ2-5|once|TRBD1
TGTGCCACCAGTGATTTCCCGTCGACAGGGAAACAAGAGACCCAGTACTTC
CATSDFPSTGKQETQYF
>TRBV6-5|TRBJ2-5|NA|NA
TGTGCCAGCAGTTACTCGAGACAGAGACAAGAGACCCAGTACTTC
CASSYSRQRQETQYF
>TRBV7-9|TRBJ2-4|NA|TRBD1
TGTGCCAGCAGCTCGACCGGGACAGGGGGCAAAAACATTCAGTACTTC
CASSSTGTGGKNIQYF
>TRBV9|TRBJ2-2|NA|NA
TGTGCCAGCAGCGTATTATCGGGTGGAACCGGGGAGCTGTTTTTT
CASSVLSGGTGELFF
>TRBV9|TRBJ1-4|NA|TRBD1
TGTGCCAGCAGCGTCGGACAGGGAGAAAAACTGTTTTTT
CASSVGQGEKLFF
>TRBV5-1|TRBJ1-1|once|NA
TGCGCCAGCAGTGGGTCGGGGGACACTGAAGCTTTCTTT
CASSGSGDTEAFF
>TRBV30|TRBJ2-3|NA|NA
TGTGCCTGGAACGCGGGGCCAGATACGCAGTATTTT
CAWNAGPDTQYF
>TRBV6-2/TRBV6-3|TRBJ1-3|NA|NA
TGTGCCAGCAGTTACACGCGGAGCTCTGGAAACACCATATATTTT
CASSYTRSSGNTIYF
>TRBV6-5|TRBJ2-7|NA|TRBD2
TGTGCCAGCAGTTACGGGAGGGTGGGAGGCGAGCAGTACTTC
CASSYGRVGGEQYF
>TRBV18|TRBJ2-3|few|NA
TGTGCCAGCTCACCGCGCTACAGCTTTCTTACCTCTAGCACAGATACGCAGTATTTT
CASSPRYSFLTSSTDTQYF
>TRBV2|TRBJ2-6|once|NA
TGTGCCAGCAGTGCCGGGGGTAGGGGGGCCAACGTCCTGACTTTC
CASSAGGRGANVLTF
>TRBV28|TRBJ1-2|NA|NA
TGTGCCAGCAGTAACGGGGATTTTGGTGGCTACACCTTC
CASSNGDFGGYTF
>TRBV19|TRBJ1-3|NA|NA
TGTGCCAGTAGCCCCGCCTCGGGGGGAAACACCATATATTTT
CASSPASGGNTIYF
>TRBV15|TRBJ2-7|NA|TRBD2
TGTGCCACCAGAACGACCGGGACTACCTACGAGCAGTACTTC
CATRTTGTTYEQYF
>TRBV2|TRBJ1-1|once|TRBD1
TGTGCCAGCAGTACTCCCGGGACAGTGAGCACTGAAGCTTTCTTT
CASSTPGTVSTEAFF
>TRBV6-1|TRBJ2-2|NA|NA
TGTGCCAGCAGTGAAGGGAGAAGGAACACCGGGGAGCTGTTTTTT
CASSEGRRNTGELFF
>TRBV30|TRBJ1-2|NA|NA
TGTGCCTGGCGTTCGGCGGGGGGGGGCTACACCTTC
CAWRSAGGGYTF
>TRBV10-3|TRBJ1-5|NA|TRBD1
TGTGCCATCAGTGATGGGACAGGGTATCAGCCCCAGCATTTT
CAISDGTGYQPQHF